This record concerns one TCR beta chain sequence. Germline V gene lookup returns CDR1 SQVTM and CDR2 ANQGSEA. The CDR3 runs to 13 residues. J was trimmed by 3 bases and V by 7 bases; bases with no gene match: 7. This record belongs to a study of Ad26.COV2.S vaccination and SARS-CoV-2 variants. Libraries were prepared by immunoSEQ multiplex PCR; TCRdb keeps only in-frame clonotypes and omits some of them. Of hundreds of thousands of clones detected, about 85% appear once; the ten largest clones hold 6.4%. The treatment is: 15 to 20 received Ad26.COV2.S at low or high dose, single or two shots; a few received placebo; per-sample allocation not given. Sampling took place 63 days after the first vaccine or placebo injection.

The receptor was derived from a person aged 18-65 years who received the Ad26.COV2.S COVID-19 vaccine or a placebo. The chain links TRBV29-1 to TRBJ1-1, with TRBD1 matching over 8 bases. Sequenced here: peripheral blood, sampled in a trial of Ad26.COV2.S vaccine versus placebo. The CDR3 DNA follows: TGCAGCGCCTCGGGACAGGAGGACACTGAAGCTTTCTTT. Encoded protein: CSASGQEDTEAFF.